A selection of T cell receptor delta chains follows, all from one sample in a study of gamma-delta T cells after stem cell transplantation. TCRdb fed the RT-PCR reads into CATT to redo clone calling. In the table there are around 10,000 delta-chain clones, roughly 1.3% of which are singletons. Material for sequencing was gamma-delta T cells. These receptors all come from a human donor. It is not recorded whose cells these are; they may come from a transplant donor. CDR3s include the opening cysteine and the closing phenylalanine or tryptophan. D genes are given only for firm matches. Size is omitted from some rows. Given values are once, few, many or a class for expanded clones.

v_call	clone_size	j_call	d_call	cdr3_nt	cdr3_aa
TRDV2	few	TRDJ1	TRDD3	TGTGCCTGTGACAAAGTTACTGGGGGACGACCGTACACCGATAAACTCATCTTT	CACDKVTGGRPYTDKLIF
TRDV2	medium-sized	TRDJ1	TRDD3	TGTGCCTGTGACCTCCTCACTGGGGGACCTGGCGGGGAACTCATCTTT	CACDLLTGGPGGELIF
TRDV2	medium-sized	TRDJ3	TRDD3	TGTGCCTGTGACACCGTAACGGGGATACGCGAGGGTCGCTCCTGGGACACCCGACAGATGTTTTTC	CACDTVTGIREGRSWDTRQMFF
TRDV2	NA	TRDJ1	TRDD3	TGTGCCTGTGACGCCGTGCCCGAGACTGGGGGAAAGTACACCGATAAACTCATCTTT	CACDAVPETGGKYTDKLIF
TRDV2	few	TRDJ1	TRDD3	TGTGCCTGTGAGACTCTGGGGGTGCTGGGGGATACCGCCGATAAACTCATCTTT	CACETLGVLGDTADKLIF
TRDV2	few	TRDJ1	NA	TGTGCCTGTGACGGGGTGGGCCGAGGAACCGATAAACTCATCTTT	CACDGVGRGTDKLIF
TRDV2	many	TRDJ1	TRDD3	TGTGCCTGTGACACGGTCATTACTGGGGGAGCGCGTGGCGCCGATAAACTCATCTTT	CACDTVITGGARGADKLIF
TRDV2	medium-sized	TRDJ3	TRDD3	TGTGCCTGTGACACCGGGACTGGGGGATACCGTACCTGGGACACCCGACAGATGTTTTTC	CACDTGTGGYRTWDTRQMFF
TRDV2	NA	TRDJ1	TRDD3	TGTGCCTGTGACCCTACTGGGGGACACACCGATAAACTCATCTTT	CACDPTGGHTDKLIF
TRDV2	medium-sized	TRDJ1	NA	TGTGCCTGTGACAATCTGGGTAACGCCGATAAACTCATCTTT	CACDNLGNADKLIF
TRDV2	NA	TRDJ1	TRDD3	TGTGCCTGTGACAAGCTGGGGGATACGCTCCTCATCTTT	CACDKLGDTLLIF
TRDV2	medium-sized	TRDJ1	TRDD3	TGTGCCTGTGACACTGTACTGGGGGATACGCGGGGCACCGATAAACTCATCTTT	CACDTVLGDTRGTDKLIF
TRDV2	many	TRDJ1	TRDD3	TGTGCCTGTGAGTTACTGGGGGGGATCACCGATAAACTCATCTTT	CACELLGGITDKLIF
TRDV2	few	TRDJ3	TRDD3	TGTGCCTGTGACATTACTGGGGGCCGCTCCCGGGACACCCGACAGATGTTTTTC	CACDITGGRSRDTRQMFF
TRDV2	NA	TRDJ1	TRDD3	TGTGCCTGCGACACGGTACTGGGGGATGCCTACACCGATAAACTCATCTTT	CACDTVLGDAYTDKLIF
TRDV2	NA	TRDJ1	TRDD3	TGTGCCTGTGACACCGTAGCCCAATCTCTACTGGGGGATCCGTACACCGATAAACTCATCTTT	CACDTVAQSLLGDPYTDKLIF